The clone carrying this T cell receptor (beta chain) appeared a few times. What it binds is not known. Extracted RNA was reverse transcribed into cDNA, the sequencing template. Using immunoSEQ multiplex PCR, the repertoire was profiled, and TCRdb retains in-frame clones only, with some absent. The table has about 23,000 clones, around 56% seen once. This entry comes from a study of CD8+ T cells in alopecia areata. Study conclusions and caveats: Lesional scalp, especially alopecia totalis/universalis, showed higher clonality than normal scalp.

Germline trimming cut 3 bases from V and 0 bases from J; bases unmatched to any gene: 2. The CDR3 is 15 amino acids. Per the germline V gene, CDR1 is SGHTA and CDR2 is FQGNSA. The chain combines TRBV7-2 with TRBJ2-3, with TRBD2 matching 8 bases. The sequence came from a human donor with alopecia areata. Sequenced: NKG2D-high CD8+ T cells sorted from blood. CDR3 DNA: TGTGCCAGCAGCTTCTTAGCGGGGAGCACAGATACGCAGTATTTT. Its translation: CASSFLAGSTDTQYF.